What follows is one TCR beta chain and its context. V lost 4 bases and J 5 bases, leaving 9 bases between the germline ends. This CDR3 has 13 residues. Germline lookup yields CDR1 SGHTA and CDR2 FQGNSA. This sample was included in a study of blood T cell repertoires in COVID-19. Turning to the study itself: Samples came from the United States, Italy and Spain, spanning acute and convalescent COVID-19. In each case, the material was cDNA or gDNA derived from T cells, B-cell-depleted T cells, or PBMCs.

Per the study methods: For nucleated cells, counts were estimated from reference gene primer amplification. Libraries were prepared by immunoSEQ multiplex PCR; TCRdb keeps only in-frame clonotypes and omits some of them. The DNA was the basis for D and trimming; V, J and clone size are from that table. The sample has about 78,000 clones; approximately 89% are singletons. The sequenced material came from peripheral blood. The rearrangement joins TRBV7-2 to TRBJ1-5; TRBD1 might be the D (6 bases). This receptor was identified in a man in his forties or fifties with active or convalescent COVID-19. CDR3: CASSSWTDQPQHF. Written as DNA, the CDR3 is TGTGCCAGCAGCTCATGGACAGATCAGCCCCAGCATTTT.